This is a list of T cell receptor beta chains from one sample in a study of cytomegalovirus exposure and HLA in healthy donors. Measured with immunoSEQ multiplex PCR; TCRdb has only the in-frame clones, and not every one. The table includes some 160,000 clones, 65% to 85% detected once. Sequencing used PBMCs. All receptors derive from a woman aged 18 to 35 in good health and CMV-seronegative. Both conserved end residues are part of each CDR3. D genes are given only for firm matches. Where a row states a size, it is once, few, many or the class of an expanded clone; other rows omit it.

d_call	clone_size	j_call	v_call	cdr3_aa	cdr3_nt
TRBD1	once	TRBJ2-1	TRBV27	CASRSGTGSYNEQFF	TGTGCCAGCCGTTCCGGGACAGGGAGTTACAATGAGCAGTTCTTC
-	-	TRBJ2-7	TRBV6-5	CASSYEGSYEQYF	TGTGCCAGCAGTTACGAGGGTTCCTACGAGCAGTACTTC
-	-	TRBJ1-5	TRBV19	CASSISVVARGSNQPQHF	TGTGCCAGTAGTATTTCGGTCGTAGCCAGGGGAAGCAATCAGCCCCAGCATTTT
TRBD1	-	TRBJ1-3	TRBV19	CASKPSGGTGNTIYF	TGTGCCAGCAAACCCTCAGGGGGAACTGGAAACACCATATATTTT
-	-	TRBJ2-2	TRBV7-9	CSSSDSLARTGELFF	TGTTCCAGCAGCGACTCTCTAGCCCGTACCGGGGAGCTGTTTTTT
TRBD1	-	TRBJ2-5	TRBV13	CASSLGSDVPGQHNKQETQYF	TGTGCCAGCAGCTTAGGCTCGGATGTCCCGGGACAGCACAACAAGCAAGAGACCCAGTACTTC
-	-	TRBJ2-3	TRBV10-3	CAISESADTQYF	TGTGCCATCAGTGAGTCAGCCGATACGCAGTATTTT
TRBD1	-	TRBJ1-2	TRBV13	CASSSGQGNYGYTF	TGTGCCAGCAGCTCCGGACAGGGGAACTATGGCTACACCTTC
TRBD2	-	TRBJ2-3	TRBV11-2	CASSLGAGGRGDTQYF	TGTGCCAGCAGCTTAGGGGCGGGGGGCCGCGGCGATACGCAGTATTTT
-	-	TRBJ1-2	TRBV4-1	CASSQSPGGYGYTF	TGCGCCAGCAGCCAATCCCCCGGAGGCTATGGCTACACCTTC
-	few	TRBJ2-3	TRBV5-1	CASSSPVATDTQYF	TGCGCCAGCAGCTCCCCGGTAGCGACAGATACGCAGTATTTT
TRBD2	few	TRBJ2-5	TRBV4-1	CASSQDGLAETQYF	TGCGCCAGCAGCCAAGATGGACTAGCGGAGACCCAGTACTTC
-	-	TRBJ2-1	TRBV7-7	CASSARILSSYNEQFF	TGTGCCAGCAGCGCACGAATACTGAGCTCCTACAATGAGCAGTTCTTC
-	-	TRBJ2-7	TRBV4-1	CASSQASLYEQYF	TGCGCCAGCAGCCAAGCTAGCCTCTACGAGCAGTACTTC
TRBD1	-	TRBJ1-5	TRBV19	CASSGTGNQPQHF	TGTGCCAGTAGCGGGACAGGTAATCAGCCCCAGCATTTT
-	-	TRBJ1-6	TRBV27	CASSWTIHNSPLHF	TGTGCCAGCAGTTGGACTATTCACAATTCACCCCTCCACTTT
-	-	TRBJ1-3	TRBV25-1	CASPRQPKAGNTIYF	TGTGCCAGCCCCCGACAGCCTAAGGCGGGAAACACCATATATTTT
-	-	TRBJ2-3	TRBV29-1	CSVESGLPDTQYF	TGCAGCGTTGAATCCGGTCTCCCAGATACGCAGTATTTT
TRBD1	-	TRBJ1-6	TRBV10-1	CASSEDRGNSPLHF	TGCGCCAGCAGTGAGGACAGGGGCAATTCACCCCTCCACTTT
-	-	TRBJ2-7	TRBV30	CAWSVGLHRGEQYF	TGTGCCTGGAGTGTGGGACTCCACCGGGGGGAGCAGTACTTC
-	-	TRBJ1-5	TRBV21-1	CASSKEGVDSEDQPQHF	TGTGCCAGCAGCAAAGAGGGAGTTGATTCTGAGGATCAGCCCCAGCATTTT
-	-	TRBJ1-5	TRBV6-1	CASGRRGAQQPQHF	TGTGCCAGCGGTCGTCGGGGGGCTCAACAGCCCCAGCATTTT